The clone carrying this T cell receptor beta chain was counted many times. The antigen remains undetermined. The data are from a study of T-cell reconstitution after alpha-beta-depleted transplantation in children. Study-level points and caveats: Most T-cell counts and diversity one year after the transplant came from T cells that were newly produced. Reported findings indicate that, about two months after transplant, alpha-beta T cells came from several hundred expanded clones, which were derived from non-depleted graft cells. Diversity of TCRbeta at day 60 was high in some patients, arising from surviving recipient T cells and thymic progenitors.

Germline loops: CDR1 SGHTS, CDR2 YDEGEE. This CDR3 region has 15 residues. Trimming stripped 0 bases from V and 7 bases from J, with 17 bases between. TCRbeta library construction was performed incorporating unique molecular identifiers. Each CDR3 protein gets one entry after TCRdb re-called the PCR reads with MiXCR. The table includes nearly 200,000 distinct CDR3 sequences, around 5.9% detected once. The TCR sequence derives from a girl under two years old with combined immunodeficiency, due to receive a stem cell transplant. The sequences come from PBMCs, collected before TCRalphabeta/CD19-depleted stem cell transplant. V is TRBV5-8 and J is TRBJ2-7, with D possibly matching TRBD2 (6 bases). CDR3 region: CASSLVEGERREQYF. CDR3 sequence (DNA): TGTGCCAGCAGCTTGGTGGAGGGAGAACGAAGAGAGCAGTACTTC.